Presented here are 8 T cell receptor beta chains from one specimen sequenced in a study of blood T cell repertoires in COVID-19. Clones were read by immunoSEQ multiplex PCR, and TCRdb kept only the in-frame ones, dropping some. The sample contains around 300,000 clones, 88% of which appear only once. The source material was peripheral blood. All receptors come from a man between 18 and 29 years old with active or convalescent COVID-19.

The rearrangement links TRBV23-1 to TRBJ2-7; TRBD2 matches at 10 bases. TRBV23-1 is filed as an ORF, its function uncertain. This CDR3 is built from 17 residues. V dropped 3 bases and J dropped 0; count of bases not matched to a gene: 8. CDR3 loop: CASSQNPSGGYSYEQYF. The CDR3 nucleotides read TGCGCCAGCAGTCAGAACCCTAGCGGGGGCTACTCCTACGAGCAGTACTTC.

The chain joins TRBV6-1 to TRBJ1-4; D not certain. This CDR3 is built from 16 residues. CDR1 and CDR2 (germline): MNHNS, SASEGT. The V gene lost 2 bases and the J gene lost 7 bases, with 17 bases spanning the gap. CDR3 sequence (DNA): TGTGCCAGCAGTGAATGGAGGAGGATCAAGTTTGAAAAACTGTTTTTT. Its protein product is CASSEWRRIKFEKLFF.

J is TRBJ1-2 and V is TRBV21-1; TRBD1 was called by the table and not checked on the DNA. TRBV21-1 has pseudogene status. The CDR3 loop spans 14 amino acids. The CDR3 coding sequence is TGTGCCAGCAGCAAAGTCGGACAGCCGGGAGGCTACACCTTC. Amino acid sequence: CASSKVGQPGGYTF.

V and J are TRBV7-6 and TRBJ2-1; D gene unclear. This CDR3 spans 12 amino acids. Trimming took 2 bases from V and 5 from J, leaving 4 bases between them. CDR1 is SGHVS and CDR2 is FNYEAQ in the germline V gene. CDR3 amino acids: CASSLHNNEQFF. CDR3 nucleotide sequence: TGTGCCAGCAGCTTACACAACAATGAGCAGTTCTTC. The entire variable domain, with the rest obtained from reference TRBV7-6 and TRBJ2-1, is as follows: GAGVSQSPRYKVTKRGQDVALRCDPISGHVSLYWYRQALGQGPEFLTYFNYEAQQDKSGLPNDRFSAERPEGSISTLTIQRTEQRDSAMYRCASSLHNNEQFFGPGTRLTVL.

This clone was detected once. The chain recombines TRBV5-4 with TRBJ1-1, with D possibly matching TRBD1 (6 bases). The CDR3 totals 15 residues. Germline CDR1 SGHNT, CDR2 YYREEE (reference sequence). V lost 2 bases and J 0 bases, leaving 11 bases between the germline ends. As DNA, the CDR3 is TGTGCCAGCAGCTTTGACAGGTCTATGAACACTGAAGCTTTCTTT. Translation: CASSFDRSMNTEAFF.

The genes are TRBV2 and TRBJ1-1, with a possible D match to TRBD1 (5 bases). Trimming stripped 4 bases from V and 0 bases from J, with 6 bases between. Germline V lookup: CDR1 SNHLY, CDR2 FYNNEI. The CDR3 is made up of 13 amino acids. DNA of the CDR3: TGTGCCAGCAGTGGACAGATGAACACTGAAGCTTTCTTT. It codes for CASSGQMNTEAFF. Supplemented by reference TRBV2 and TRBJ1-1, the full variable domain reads EPEVTQTPSHQVTQMGQEVILRCVPISNHLYFYWYRQILGQKVEFLVSFYNNEISEKSEIFDDQFSVERPDGSNFTLKIRSTKLEDSAMYFCASSGQMNTEAFFGQGTRLTVV.

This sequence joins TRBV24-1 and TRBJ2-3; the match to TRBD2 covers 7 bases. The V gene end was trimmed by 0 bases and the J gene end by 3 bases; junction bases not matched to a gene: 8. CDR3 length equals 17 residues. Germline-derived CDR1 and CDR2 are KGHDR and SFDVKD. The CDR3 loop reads CATSDLNQPGGTDTQYF. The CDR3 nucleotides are TGTGCCACCAGTGATTTGAATCAGCCGGGGGGTACAGATACGCAGTATTTT.

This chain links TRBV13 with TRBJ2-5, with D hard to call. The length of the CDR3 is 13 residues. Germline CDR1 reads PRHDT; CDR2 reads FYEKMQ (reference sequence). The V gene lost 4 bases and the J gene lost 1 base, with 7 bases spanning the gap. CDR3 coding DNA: TGTGCCAGCAGCTCCAACAGCCAAGAGACCCAGTACTTC. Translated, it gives CASSSNSQETQYF.